What follows is one T cell receptor beta chain and its context. The record originates from a study of T cell responses to AZD1222 COVID-19 vaccine. Measured with immunoSEQ multiplex PCR; TCRdb has only the in-frame clones, and not every one. The sample lists 50,000 or so clones; over 70% were seen once. This CDR3 has 17 residues. Germline-derived CDR1 and CDR2 are LNHNV and YYDKDF (reference sequence). J gave up 8 bases and V 0 bases, and 7 bases lay outside the gene matches. The gene calls are TRBV15 and TRBJ2-3, with TRBD2 matching 14 bases. The source was peripheral blood, collected on day 0 of AZD1222 vaccination. This TCR came from an adult in good health. The DNA for the CDR3 is TGTGCCACCAGCAGAGATCTGGGACTAGCGGGGGCGGCTACGCAGTATTTT. Protein product: CATSRDLGLAGAATQYF.